This T cell receptor beta chain is drawn from a study of monozygotic twins with inflammatory bowel disease. Study findings and constraints: Whether twins were concordant or discordant made no difference to repertoire similarity, possibly from limited power. Lower TCRbeta diversity (inverse Simpson) was seen in IBD patients than in healthy co-twins. Sharing of clonotypes with others was lower in IBD patients than in healthy twins, and this was especially so with disease activity.

Germline CDR1 and CDR2: MNHEY and SMNVEV (reference sequence). This CDR3 contains 16 residues. For this clonotype: What it binds is unknown.

Through template switching, UMIs that included a 6-nucleotide sample barcode were added. Reprocessing the 5' RACE reads, TCRdb reports a single entry for every CDR3 protein and omits DNA. This listing includes approximately 330,000 distinct CDR3 sequences. This chain connects TRBV27 to TRBJ2-7; the TCRdb call, TRBD1, lacks DNA for checking. The receptor comes from a human donor with ulcerative colitis or Crohn's disease, or a healthy co-twin of an affected twin (not recorded which). Sequencing input: blood. CDR3 region: CASSSGTRVEPYEQYF.